This passage covers 31 T cell receptor beta chains from one sample sequenced in a study of OX40 agonist ivuxolimab in advanced cancers. Method: immunoSEQ multiplex PCR; TCRdb's copy keeps in-frame clones and lacks some. This table holds tens of thousands of clones, around 85% found once. Sequenced material: CD4+ or CD8+ T cells sorted from blood, taken in a trial of the OX40 agonist ivuxolimab. The receptors stem from an adult with an advanced solid tumor such as melanoma, head and neck, liver or kidney cancer.

The chain recombines TRBV7-9 with TRBJ2-1; the D gene is possibly TRBD2 (5 bases). This CDR3 region has 17 residues. Germline CDR1 is SEHNR and CDR2 is FQNEAQ (reference sequence). V was cut by 3 bases and J by 8 bases, with 23 bases left in between. The chain's CDR3 is CASSFTQGLAPGYEQFF. For the CDR3, the DNA is TGTGCCAGCAGCTTTACCCAAGGGCTAGCCCCCGGCTATGAGCAGTTCTTC.

This clone was seen only a few times. The chain employs TRBV28 and TRBJ2-7, with TRBD2 as a possible D gene (5 bases). V lost 4 bases to trimming and J lost 6 bases, with 19 bases between them. Germline V lookup: CDR1 MDHEN, CDR2 SYDVKM. The CDR3 contains 15 residues. CDR3 amino acids: CASSYGRLAASEQYF. The CDR3 DNA reads as TGTGCCAGCAGTTACGGAAGGCTAGCAGCGAGCGAGCAGTACTTC.

The chain employs TRBV9 and TRBJ1-5; unclear D gene. Germline V CDR1 and CDR2: SGDLS, YYNGEE. V was shortened by 6 bases and J by 0 bases, with 16 bases between the two germline ends. This CDR3 is built from 16 residues. The CDR3 protein is CASTLGRTHSNQPQHF. The CDR3 DNA reads TGTGCCAGCACCCTTGGGCGGACTCATAGCAATCAGCCCCAGCATTTT.

The gene calls are TRBV5-1 and TRBJ1-2; D might be TRBD1 (6 bases). The CDR3 is made up of 14 amino acids. Germline V gives CDR1 SGHRS, CDR2 YFSETQ. Trimming took 0 bases from V and 11 from J, leaving 17 bases between them. The CDR3 is CASSLAGTPTGYTF. In DNA form, the CDR3 reads TGCGCCAGCAGCTTGGCCGGGACACCGACGGGGTACACCTTC. Complete variable domain (other parts from reference TRBV5-1 and TRBJ1-2): KAGVTQTPRYLIKTRGQQVTLSCSPISGHRSVSWYQQTPGQGLQFLFEYFSETQRNKGNFPGRFSGRQFSNSRSEMNVSTLELGDSALYLCASSLAGTPTGYTFGSGTRLTVV.

The chain is built from TRBV4-2 and TRBJ2-3; D remains ambiguous. The length of the CDR3 is 15 residues. Germline assignment: CDR1 LGHNA and CDR2 YNFKEQ. The V end lost 0 bases, the J end lost 1 base, and 8 bases lay between the germline ends. CDR3 nucleotides: TGTGCCAGCAGCCAAGAGCTCGTCCGCACAGATACGCAGTATTTT. Translated, it gives CASSQELVRTDTQYF.

The sample holds a few counts of this clone. This chain's CDR3 is CASSMWEGVSQETQYF. The CDR3 bases are TGTGCCAGTAGTATGTGGGAAGGGGTGAGTCAAGAGACCCAGTACTTC. J is TRBJ2-5 and V is TRBV19; weak D call: TRBD1 (5 bases). The CDR3 sequence is 16 residues long. V dropped 3 bases and J dropped 2 bases, with 16 bases sitting between them. Germline V gene lookup returns CDR1 LNHDA and CDR2 SQIVND (reference sequence).

This clone was found a few times. This chain connects TRBV2 to TRBJ1-5; D uncertain. The CDR3 sequence is 12 residues long. Germline loops: CDR1 SNHLY, CDR2 FYNNEI. V was clipped by 4 bases and J by 2 bases, with 3 bases between them. The CDR3, as DNA: TGTGCCAGCAGTGGGGGCAATCAGCCCCAGCATTTT. Its protein is CASSGGNQPQHF.

The rearrangement uses TRBV19 and TRBJ1-4, with D uncertain. The CDR3 totals 15 residues. The germline V gene encodes CDR1 LNHDA and CDR2 SQIVND (reference sequence). The V end lost 3 bases, the J end lost 5 bases, and 13 bases lay between the germline ends. The CDR3 reads CASSIGSLTNEKLFF. The DNA for the CDR3 is TGTGCCAGTAGTATTGGATCCCTCACGAATGAAAAACTGTTTTTT.

This clone was observed once. CDR3 in amino acids: CGALILGGYTF. The CDR3 DNA is TGCGGGGCCTTAATCCTTGGTGGCTACACCTTC. The chain combines TRBV20-1 with TRBJ1-2; tentative D call: TRBD1 (5 bases). This CDR3 spans 11 amino acids. Germline values: CDR1 DFQATT, CDR2 SNEGSKA (reference sequence).

The chain combines TRBV5-1 with TRBJ1-1; D uncertain. The CDR3 has 13 residues. Trimming pared 0 bases from V and 5 bases from J, leaving 8 bases between. Germline values: CDR1 SGHRS, CDR2 YFSETQ. CDR3 residues: CASSLALETEAFF. CDR3 DNA sequence: TGCGCCAGCAGCTTGGCTCTTGAGACTGAAGCTTTCTTT.

The chain recombines TRBV5-1 with TRBJ1-1; D might be TRBD1 (6 bases). Germline V gene data show CDR1 as SGHRS and CDR2 as YFSETQ. CDR3 length equals 14 residues. V dropped 1 base and J dropped 6 bases, with 13 bases sitting between them. CDR3 region: CASSLQGSSSEAFF. The CDR3 bases are TGCGCCAGCAGCTTGCAGGGGTCTAGCTCTGAAGCTTTCTTT.

This chain connects TRBV5-6 to TRBJ2-7; D unresolved. The germline V gene encodes CDR1 SGHDT and CDR2 YYEEEE. The CDR3 is 16 residues long. V lost 3 bases to trimming and J lost 4 bases, with 20 bases between them. The CDR3 DNA reads TGTGCCAGCAGCTCAATACAGTTTTTGGGATTATACGAGCAGTACTTC. Its translation: CASSSIQFLGLYEQYF. Complete variable domain (other parts from reference TRBV5-6 and TRBJ2-7): DAGVTQSPTHLIKTRGQQVTLRCSPKSGHDTVSWYQQALGQGPQFIFQYYEEEERQRGNFPDRFSGHQFPNYSSELNVNALLLGDSALYLCASSSIQFLGLYEQYFGPGTRLTVT.

This clone occurred a few times. V and J are TRBV11-2 and TRBJ2-7; possible D gene TRBD2, 5 bases. Looked up from germline, CDR1 is SGHAT and CDR2 is FQNNGV. The CDR3 sequence is 16 residues long. Trimming removed 2 bases at V and 1 base at J, with 15 bases between. The CDR3 reads CASSLIRGRTSYEQYF. In DNA, the CDR3 is TGTGCCAGCAGCTTAATTCGCGGGCGTACATCCTACGAGCAGTACTTC.

The chain combines TRBV7-8 with TRBJ2-4; D remains unclear. Germline lookup yields CDR1 SGHVS and CDR2 FQNEAQ. The CDR3 extends over 13 amino acids. Trimming stripped 2 bases from V and 0 bases from J, with 2 bases between. The CDR3 DNA reads TGTGCCAGCAGCTTACTAGCCAAAAACATTCAGTACTTC. The encoded protein is CASSLLAKNIQYF.

V and J are TRBV2 and TRBJ2-7; the match to TRBD1 covers 12 bases. The CDR3 runs 14 residues. Trimming cost V 7 bases and J 4 bases; bases outside gene matches: 5. Germline V CDR1 and CDR2: SNHLY, FYNNEI. The CDR3 protein is CASIWDRGLYEQYF. CDR3 sequence (DNA): TGTGCCAGCATCTGGGACAGGGGGCTATACGAGCAGTACTTC. Filled out from reference TRBV2 and TRBJ2-7, the complete variable domain reads EPEVTQTPSHQVTQMGQEVILRCVPISNHLYFYWYRQILGQKVEFLVSFYNNEISEKSEIFDDQFSVERPDGSNFTLKIRSTKLEDSAMYFCASIWDRGLYEQYFGPGTRLTVT.

Only one count was recorded for this clone. The gene calls are TRBV28 and TRBJ2-3; D unresolved. Trimming removed 3 bases from V and 6 bases from J, with 4 bases in between. Germline CDR1 reads MDHEN; CDR2 reads SYDVKM. This CDR3 has 11 amino acids. In DNA, the CDR3 is TGTGCCAGCAGTTTTGTCGATACGCAGTATTTT. It is translated as CASSFVDTQYF.

DNA for the CDR3: TGTGCCAGCAGTTCCCTCGGACTAGCGGGAGGAACAGATACGCAGTATTTT. Protein product: CASSSLGLAGGTDTQYF. The chain uses TRBV28 and TRBJ2-3; TRBD2 agrees at 14 bases. The germline V gene encodes CDR1 MDHEN and CDR2 SYDVKM. The CDR3 has 17 residues. V trimming: 4 bases; J trimming: 3 bases; junction bases outside the gene matches: 6.

The chain uses TRBV6-5 and TRBJ2-1, with D uncertain. The V and J ends lost 0 bases and 3 bases respectively, with 6 bases between them. Looked up from germline, CDR1 is MNHEY and CDR2 is SVGAGI. The CDR3 runs 14 residues. The CDR3 spells CASSYSSLYNEQFF. As DNA, the CDR3 is TGTGCCAGCAGTTACTCGAGCCTCTACAATGAGCAGTTCTTC.

The genes are TRBV28 and TRBJ2-7; a weak D match, TRBD1 (5 bases). The CDR3 loop spans 12 amino acids. Trimming took off 1 base at V and 6 bases at J, with 7 bases between the two ends. Germline V CDR1 and CDR2: MDHEN, SYDVKM. The CDR3 DNA reads as TGTGCCAGCAGTTTATCCAGGGCCGAGCAGTACTTC. Translation gives CASSLSRAEQYF.

This clone was counted between two and nine times. The CDR3 coding sequence is TGTGCCAGCAGCTCAACCGCGACTAGCGAACCCGGGCATGAGCAGTTCTTC. This sequence encodes CASSSTATSEPGHEQFF. This chain joins TRBV5-4 and TRBJ2-1; TRBD2 matches 8 bases. This CDR3 is built from 17 residues. Germline CDR1 reads SGHNT; CDR2 reads YYREEE (reference sequence). Unmatched junction bases numbered 16, after V lost 3 bases and J lost 8 bases.

This clone has more than one count but fewer than ten. Relative to the germline gene, one junction end is altered; a read error may explain this. V is TRBV7-8 and J is TRBJ2-7; 9 positions agree with TRBD1. Germline lookup yields CDR1 SGHVS and CDR2 FQNEAQ. This CDR3 region has 13 residues. CDR3 in DNA: TGTGCCAGCAGCTCTTCCTCCGGGACAGGGCACAACTTC. The encoded protein is CASSSSSGTGHNF. The variable domain in full, completed from reference TRBV7-8 and TRBJ2-7, reads GAGVSQSPRYKVAKRGQDVALRCDPISGHVSLFWYQQALGQGPEFLTYFQNEAQLDKSGLPSDRFFAERPEGSVSTLKIQRTQQEDSAVYLCASSSSSGTGHNFGPGTRLTVT.

This clone turned up a few times. The CDR3 protein is CASSPPNPGTGELFF. The CDR3 region has the DNA TGTGCCAGCAGCCCGCCAAACCCGGGGACCGGGGAGCTGTTTTTT. The rearrangement uses TRBV7-9 and TRBJ2-2; maybe TRBD2 (5 bases). Trimming took off 5 bases at V and 5 bases at J, with 15 bases between the two ends. The CDR3 spans 15 residues. Germline CDR1 SEHNR, CDR2 FQNEAQ (reference sequence).

The chain recombines TRBV6-6 with TRBJ2-7; tentatively, D is TRBD2 (5 bases). The CDR3 runs 11 residues. Germline-derived CDR1 and CDR2 are MNHNY and SVGAGI (reference sequence). V shed 8 bases and J shed 0 bases, with 5 bases lying between them. The CDR3 nucleotides read TGTGCCAGCCGGGGCTCCTACGAGCAGTACTTC. Residues: CASRGSYEQYF.

This clone was counted only a few times. The DNA of the CDR3 is TGCGCCAGCAGCCTACAGGGATCGAACACCGGGGAGCTGTTTTTT. Protein: CASSLQGSNTGELFF. The chain carries TRBV5-1 and TRBJ2-2; tentative D call: TRBD1 (6 bases). In germline, CDR1 is SGHRS, CDR2 YFSETQ. This CDR3 comprises 15 residues. V dropped 4 bases and J dropped 0 bases, with 10 bases sitting between them.

This clone was picked up one time. The J gene is TRBJ2-3, the V gene TRBV5-1, with TRBD2 identical over 8 bases. The germline V gene has CDR1 SGHRS and CDR2 YFSETQ. The CDR3 covers 17 residues. V was pared by 0 bases and J by 2 bases, with 8 bases of the junction left unmatched. The CDR3: CASSLARGSGNTDTQYF. CDR3 coding DNA: TGCGCCAGCAGCTTGGCGCGTGGTAGCGGGAACACAGATACGCAGTATTTT. Variable domain in full (rest from reference TRBV5-1 and TRBJ2-3): KAGVTQTPRYLIKTRGQQVTLSCSPISGHRSVSWYQQTPGQGLQFLFEYFSETQRNKGNFPGRFSGRQFSNSRSEMNVSTLELGDSALYLCASSLARGSGNTDTQYFGPGTRLTVL.

This chain joins TRBV30 and TRBJ2-7; TRBD2 matches 9 bases. The CDR3 spans 14 residues. The germline V gene has CDR1 GTSNPN and CDR2 SVGIG (reference sequence). The junction had 4 bases not matched to a gene; V was cut back by 2 bases and J by 2 bases. The CDR3 region is CAWSLTSGTYEQYF. DNA for the CDR3: TGTGCCTGGAGTCTGACTAGCGGTACCTACGAGCAGTACTTC.

The CDR3 DNA reads as TGTGCCAGCAGCACTAGCGGAAGCTCCTACAATGAGCAGTTCTTC. This gives the protein CASSTSGSSYNEQFF. The V call is TRBV5-4, the J call TRBJ2-1; 8 nucleotides line up with TRBD2. V lost 4 bases, J lost 0 bases, and 3 bases stayed unmatched. Germline values: CDR1 SGHNT, CDR2 YYREEE (reference sequence). This CDR3 is 15 amino acids long.

In DNA, the CDR3 is TGTGCCAGCAGTTTGACAGGGAGCTACGAGCAGTACTTC. Protein product: CASSLTGSYEQYF. This chain links TRBV28 with TRBJ2-5; TRBD1 aligns across 7 bases. Gene TRBJ2-7 matches the end of the DNA better, so the J call may be wrong. Germline V gene data show CDR1 as MDHEN and CDR2 as SYDVKM. The CDR3 covers 13 residues.

The CDR3 here is CASIWGGGGSGELFF. The DNA for the CDR3 is TGTGCCAGCATCTGGGGGGGAGGTGGCTCCGGGGAGCTGTTTTTT. The gene calls are TRBV28 and TRBJ2-2, with TRBD2 matching over 7 bases. In germline, CDR1 is MDHEN, CDR2 SYDVKM. The CDR3 spans 15 residues. The V and J ends lost 7 bases and 6 bases, in that order; junction bases with no gene match: 11.

This sequence joins TRBV19 and TRBJ2-7; TRBD1 aligns across 7 bases. CDR3 length: 14 residues. V gave up 5 bases and J gave up 0 bases; unmatched junction bases: 4. Per the germline V gene, CDR1 is LNHDA and CDR2 is SQIVND (reference sequence). The CDR3 loop is CASSPGTASYEQYF. CDR3 DNA sequence: TGTGCCAGTAGTCCAGGGACAGCCTCCTACGAGCAGTACTTC.

This chain connects TRBV30 to TRBJ1-6, with 10 positions matching TRBD1. The J segment lost 6 bases and the V segment lost 1 base, leaving 0 bases of the junction unmatched. CDR3 length: 14 amino acids. Germline V lookup: CDR1 GTSNPN, CDR2 SVGIG (reference sequence). This CDR3 is CAWSGTGGNSPLHF. CDR3 nucleotides: TGTGCCTGGAGTGGGACAGGGGGTAATTCACCCCTCCACTTT.